This TCR beta chain derives from a study of blood T cell repertoires in COVID-19. Looking at the study overall: Acute and convalescent COVID-19 samples came from the United States, Italy and Spain. In each case, the material was cDNA or gDNA derived from T cells, B-cell-depleted T cells, or PBMCs.

There are 12 residues in the CDR3. V was clipped by 8 bases and J by 1 base, with 11 bases between them. Germline-derived CDR1 and CDR2 are GTSNPN and SVGIG (reference sequence). Authors' data handling: Estimation of nucleated cell counts relied on the amplification of reference gene primers. Method: immunoSEQ multiplex PCR; TCRdb's copy keeps in-frame clones and lacks some. Clone size and the V and J calls come from that table; the DNA yielded D and trimming. This table holds 80,000 to 95,000 clones, 70% to 90% found once. This sequence joins TRBV30 and TRBJ1-1; maybe TRBD1 (5 bases). The sequence was collected from a human donor in a cohort sampled during active COVID-19. The sample comprised peripheral blood. CDR3 protein: CAGTQRNTEAFF. CDR3 sequence (DNA): TGTGCCGGGACTCAGCGGAACACTGAAGCTTTCTTT.